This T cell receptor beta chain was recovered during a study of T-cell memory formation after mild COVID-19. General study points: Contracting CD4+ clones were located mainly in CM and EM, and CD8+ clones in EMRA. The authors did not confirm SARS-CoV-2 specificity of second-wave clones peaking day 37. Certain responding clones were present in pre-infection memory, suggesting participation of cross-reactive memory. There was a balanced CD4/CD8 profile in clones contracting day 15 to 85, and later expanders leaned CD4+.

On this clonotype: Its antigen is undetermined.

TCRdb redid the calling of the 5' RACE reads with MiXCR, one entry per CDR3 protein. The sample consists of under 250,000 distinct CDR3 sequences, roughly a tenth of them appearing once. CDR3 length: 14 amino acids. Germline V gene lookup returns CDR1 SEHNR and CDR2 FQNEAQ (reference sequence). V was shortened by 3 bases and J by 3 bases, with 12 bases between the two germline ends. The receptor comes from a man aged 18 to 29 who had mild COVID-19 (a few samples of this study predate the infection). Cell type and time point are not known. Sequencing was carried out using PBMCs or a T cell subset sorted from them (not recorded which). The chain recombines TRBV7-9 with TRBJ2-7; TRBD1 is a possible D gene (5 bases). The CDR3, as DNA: TGTGCCAGCAGCTTGGACAACGGGCTCTACGAGCAGTACTTC. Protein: CASSLDNGLYEQYF. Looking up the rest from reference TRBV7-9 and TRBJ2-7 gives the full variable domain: DTGVSQNPRHKITKRGQNVTFRCDPISEHNRLYWYRQTLGQGPEFLTYFQNEAQLEKSRLLSDRFSAERPKGSFSTLEIQRTEQGDSAMYLCASSLDNGLYEQYFGPGTRLTVT.